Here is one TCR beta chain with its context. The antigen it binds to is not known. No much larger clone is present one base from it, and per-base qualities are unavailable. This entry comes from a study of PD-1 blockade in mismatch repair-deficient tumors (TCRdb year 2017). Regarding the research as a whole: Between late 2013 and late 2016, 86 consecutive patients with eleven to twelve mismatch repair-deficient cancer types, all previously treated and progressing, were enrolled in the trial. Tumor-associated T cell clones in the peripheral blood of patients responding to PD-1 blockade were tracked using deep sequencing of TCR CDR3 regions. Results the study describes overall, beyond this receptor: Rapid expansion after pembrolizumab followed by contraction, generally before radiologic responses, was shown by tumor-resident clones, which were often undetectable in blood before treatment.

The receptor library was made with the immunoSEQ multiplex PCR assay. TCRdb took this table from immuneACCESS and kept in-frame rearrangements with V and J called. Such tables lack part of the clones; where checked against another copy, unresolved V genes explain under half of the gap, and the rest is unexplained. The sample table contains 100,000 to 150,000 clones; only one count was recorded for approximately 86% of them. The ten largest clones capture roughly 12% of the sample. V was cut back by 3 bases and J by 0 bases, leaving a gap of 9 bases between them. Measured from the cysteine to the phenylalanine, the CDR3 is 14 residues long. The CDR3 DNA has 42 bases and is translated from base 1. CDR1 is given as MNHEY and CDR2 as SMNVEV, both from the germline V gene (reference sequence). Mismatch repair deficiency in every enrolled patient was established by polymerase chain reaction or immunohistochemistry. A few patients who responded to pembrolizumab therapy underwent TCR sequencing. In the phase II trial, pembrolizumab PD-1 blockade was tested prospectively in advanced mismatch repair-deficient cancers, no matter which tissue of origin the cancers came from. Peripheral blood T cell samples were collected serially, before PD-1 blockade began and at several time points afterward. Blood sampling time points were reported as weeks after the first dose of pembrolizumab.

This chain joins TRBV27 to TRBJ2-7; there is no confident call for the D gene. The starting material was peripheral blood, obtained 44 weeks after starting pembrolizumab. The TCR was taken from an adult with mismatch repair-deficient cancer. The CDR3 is CASSFKGSSYEQYF. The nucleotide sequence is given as TGTGCCAGCAGTTTCAAGGGCAGCTCCTACGAGCAGTACTTC.